This passage covers 13 T cell receptor beta chains from one sample sequenced in a study of control samples from healthy donors and cancer patients. Using immunoSEQ multiplex PCR, the repertoire was profiled, and TCRdb retains in-frame clones only, with some absent. The table shows 150,000 or so clones, with over 90% occurring only once. The sample was blood. The source is a man between 50 and 59 years old in good health.

The chain links TRBV28 to TRBJ2-7, with D possibly being TRBD2 (5 bases). V lost 5 bases to trimming and J lost 3 bases, with 11 bases between them. CDR1 and CDR2 from the germline V gene are MDHEN and SYDVKM. This CDR3 comprises 13 residues. The chain's CDR3 is CASSTQRVYEQYF. CDR3 bases: TGTGCCAGCAGTACCCAGAGGGTCTACGAGCAGTACTTC.

The chain recombines TRBV5-1 with TRBJ1-5, with 9 bases aligning to TRBD1. The CDR3 consists of 15 residues. Germline CDR1 is SGHRS and CDR2 is YFSETQ. The V gene end was trimmed by 0 bases and the J gene end by 2 bases; junction bases not matched to a gene: 0. CDR3 sequence: CASSLGTGGNQPQHF. The CDR3 nucleotides are TGCGCCAGCAGCTTGGGGACAGGGGGCAATCAGCCCCAGCATTTT.

This clone was recorded a few times. The chain has TRBV29-1 and TRBJ2-5, with TRBD2 matching over 13 bases. Germline V gives CDR1 SQVTM, CDR2 ANQGSEA. Losses at the gene ends were 6 bases for V and 5 bases for J; bases not matched to a gene: 9. This CDR3 is 15 amino acids long. CDR3: CSVTSGRSSGETQYF. Written as DNA, the CDR3 is TGCAGCGTGACTAGCGGGAGGTCCTCCGGGGAGACCCAGTACTTC.

The rearrangement joins TRBV2 to TRBJ1-2; possible D gene TRBD1, 6 bases. V shed 5 bases and J shed 1 base, with 17 bases lying between them. From germline, CDR1 is SNHLY and CDR2 FYNNEI. The CDR3 extends over 16 amino acids. The DNA of the CDR3 is TGTGCCAGCAGTTCCTCCGGGACACCTATTAACTATGGCTACACCTTC. It is translated as CASSSSGTPINYGYTF.

The chain carries TRBV20-1 and TRBJ1-1; no firm D call. CDR3 length: 8 amino acids. Per germline, CDR1 DFQATT and CDR2 SNEGSKA (reference sequence). CDR3 DNA: TGCAGGCCAGATGAAGCTTTCTTT. This gives the protein CRPDEAFF.

This chain uses TRBV7-3 with TRBJ2-1; 8 nucleotides match TRBD1. Germline CDR1 is SGHTA and CDR2 is FQGTGA. This CDR3 has 16 amino acids. V was pared by 4 bases and J by 5 bases, with 10 bases of the junction left unmatched. For the CDR3, the DNA is TGTGCCAGCAGCTGGACGACGGGACAGGCCAACAATGAGCAGTTCTTC. As protein: CASSWTTGQANNEQFF. The variable domain in full, completed from reference TRBV7-3 and TRBJ2-1, reads GAGVSQTPSNKVTEKGKYVELRCDPISGHTALYWYRQSLGQGPEFLIYFQGTGAADDSGLPNDRFFAVRPEGSVSTLKIQRTERGDSAVYLCASSWTTGQANNEQFFGPGTRLTVL.

The V gene is TRBV7-9, the J gene TRBJ2-7, with unresolved D. The CDR3 spans 14 residues. V was clipped by 5 bases and J by 1 base, with 12 bases between them. Germline V gene sequence: CDR1 SEHNR, CDR2 FQNEAQ (reference sequence). CDR3 bases: TGTGCCAGCAGCCTGAGAGATATGTCCTACGAGCAGTACTTC. Translating it yields CASSLRDMSYEQYF. Full variable domain (remainder filled in from reference TRBV7-9 and TRBJ2-7): DTGVSQNPRHKITKRGQNVTFRCDPISEHNRLYWYRQTLGQGPEFLTYFQNEAQLEKSRLLSDRFSAERPKGSFSTLEIQRTEQGDSAMYLCASSLRDMSYEQYFGPGTRLTVT.

This clone was seen just once. The J gene is TRBJ1-5, the V gene TRBV25-1; D not resolved. The CDR3 sequence is 15 residues long. V was clipped by 5 bases and J by 3 bases, with 14 bases between them. Germline values: CDR1 MGHDK, CDR2 SYGVNS. Here the CDR3 reads CASSLRPGHNQPQHF. The CDR3 nucleotides read TGTGCCAGCAGTCTTCGACCGGGCCACAATCAGCCCCAGCATTTT.

The chain links TRBV3-1 (or the pseudogene TRBV3-2) to TRBJ1-1; D not resolved. The CDR3 has 13 residues. Germline V lookup: CDR1 LGHDT, CDR2 YNNKEL (reference sequence). The ends were cut back, 2 bases at V and 1 base at J, with 5 bases in the middle. CDR3: CASSQLKNTEAFF. The CDR3 bases are TGTGCCAGCAGCCAACTCAAGAACACTGAAGCTTTCTTT.

CDR3 DNA sequence: TGTGCCAGCAGTCGGGCCGGGGGTACAGTGCTCGAAGCTTTCTTT. Residues: CASSRAGGTVLEAFF. The V and J genes are TRBV6-2 or TRBV6-3 and TRBJ1-1; possible D gene TRBD1, 5 bases. The CDR3 spans 15 residues. CDR1 is MNHEY, CDR2 SVGEGT, per germline. Trimming left V 5 bases short and J 8 bases short, with 21 bases between.

V and J are TRBV28 and TRBJ2-3; a possible D gene is TRBD2 (5 bases). Germline CDR1 MDHEN, CDR2 SYDVKM. This CDR3 is 14 amino acids long. Trimming took off 5 bases at V and 4 bases at J, with 13 bases between the two ends. Here the CDR3 DNA reads TGTGCCAGCAGTGACCCAGAGGGCCCAGATACGCAGTATTTT. It yields the protein CASSDPEGPDTQYF.

The gene calls are TRBV4-2 and TRBJ1-4; D gene ambiguous. The V end lost 4 bases, the J end lost 0 bases, and 9 bases lay between the germline ends. Germline CDR1 LGHNA, CDR2 YNFKEQ. This CDR3 region has 15 residues. The CDR3, as DNA: TGTGCCAGCAGCCCGACATCTACAACTAATGAAAAACTGTTTTTT. Protein product: CASSPTSTTNEKLFF.

With regard to this clone: The junction differs from germline at one of its ends, possibly a read error. This sequence joins TRBV7-7 and TRBJ2-7; no definite D call. The germline CDR1 and CDR2 sequences are SSHAT and FNYEAQ (reference sequence). The CDR3 totals 13 residues. CDR3: CASSSAGSYEQYF. DNA for the CDR3: TGTGCTAGCAGTTCTGCAGGATCCTACGAGCAGTACTTC.